This T cell receptor beta chain derives from a study of OX40 agonist ivuxolimab in advanced cancers. Study-level information: The drug used for patients, ivuxolimab, was an agonistic anti-OX40 (CD134) antibody. Two patients with cutaneous melanoma and one with hepatocellular carcinoma, three in total, showed partial responses.

Germline V lookup: CDR1 SQVTM, CDR2 ANQGSEA. V trimming: 5 bases; J trimming: 0 bases; junction bases outside the gene matches: 5. This CDR3 has 15 residues. This table comes from immunoSEQ multiplex PCR, and its TCRdb copy is limited to in-frame clones, with some not included. The data contain about 53,000 clones, 75% to 90% of them singletons. The chain is built from TRBV29-1 and TRBJ2-1; 9 bases map to TRBD1. Sequencing was performed on CD4+ or CD8+ T cells sorted from blood, taken in a trial of the OX40 agonist ivuxolimab. The clonotype was recovered from an adult with an advanced solid tumor such as melanoma, head and neck, liver or kidney cancer. The CDR3 loop is CSVLGTGSSYNEQFF. CDR3 nucleotides: TGCAGCGTTTTGGGGACAGGGAGCTCCTACAATGAGCAGTTCTTC.